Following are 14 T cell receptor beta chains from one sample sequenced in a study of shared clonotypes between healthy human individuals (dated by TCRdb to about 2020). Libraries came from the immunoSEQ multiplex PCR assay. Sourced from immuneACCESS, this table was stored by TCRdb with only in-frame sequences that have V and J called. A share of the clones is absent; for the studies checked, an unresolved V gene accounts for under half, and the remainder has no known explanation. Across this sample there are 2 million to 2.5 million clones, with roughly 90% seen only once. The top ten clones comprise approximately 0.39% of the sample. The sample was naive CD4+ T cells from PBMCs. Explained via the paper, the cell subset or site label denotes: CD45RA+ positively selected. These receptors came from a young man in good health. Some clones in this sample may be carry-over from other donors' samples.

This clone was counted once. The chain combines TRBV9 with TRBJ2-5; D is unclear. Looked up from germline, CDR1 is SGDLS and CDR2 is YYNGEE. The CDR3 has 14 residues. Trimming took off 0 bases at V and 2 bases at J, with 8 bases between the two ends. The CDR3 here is CASSVDTRQETQYF. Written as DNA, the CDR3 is TGTGCCAGCAGCGTAGATACGCGGCAAGAGACCCAGTACTTC.

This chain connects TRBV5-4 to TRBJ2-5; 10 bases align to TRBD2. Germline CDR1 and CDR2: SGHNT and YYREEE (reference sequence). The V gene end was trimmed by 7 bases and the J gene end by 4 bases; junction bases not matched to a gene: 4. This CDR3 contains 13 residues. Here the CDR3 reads CASAASGRETQYF. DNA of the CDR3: TGTGCCAGCGCCGCTAGCGGGAGAGAGACCCAGTACTTC.

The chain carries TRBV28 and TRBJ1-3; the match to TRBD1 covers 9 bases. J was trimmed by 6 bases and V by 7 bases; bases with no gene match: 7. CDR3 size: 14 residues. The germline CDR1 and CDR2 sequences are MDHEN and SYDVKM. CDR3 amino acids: CASNRQGDTNTIYF. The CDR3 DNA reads TGTGCCAGCAATAGACAGGGGGATACAAACACCATATATTTT. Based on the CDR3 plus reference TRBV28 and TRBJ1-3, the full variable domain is DVKVTQSSRYLVKRTGEKVFLECVQDMDHENMFWYRQDPGLGLRLIYFSYDVKMKEKGDIPEGYSVSREKKERFSLILESASTNQTSMYLCASNRQGDTNTIYFGEGSWLTVV.

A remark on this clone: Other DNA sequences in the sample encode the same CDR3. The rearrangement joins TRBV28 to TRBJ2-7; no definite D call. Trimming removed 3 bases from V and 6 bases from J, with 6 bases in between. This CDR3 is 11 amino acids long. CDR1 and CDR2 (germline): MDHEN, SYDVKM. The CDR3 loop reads CASSLESEQYF. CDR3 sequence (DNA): TGTGCCAGCAGTTTGGAGAGCGAGCAGTACTTC.

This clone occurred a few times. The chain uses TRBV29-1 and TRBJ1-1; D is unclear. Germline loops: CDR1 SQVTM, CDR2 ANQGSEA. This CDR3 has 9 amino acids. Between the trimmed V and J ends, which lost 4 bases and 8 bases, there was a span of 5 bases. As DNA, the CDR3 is TGCAGCGTTGGGGAGGAAGCTTTCTTT. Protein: CSVGEEAFF.

The CDR3 DNA reads TGTGCCAGCAGTCCCCTGACTGACGGCCACTATGGCTACACCTTC. This sequence encodes CASSPLTDGHYGYTF. The J gene is TRBJ1-2, the V gene TRBV2; no clear D. The ends were cut back, 5 bases at V and 3 bases at J, with 16 bases in the middle. CDR1 is SNHLY and CDR2 is FYNNEI in the germline V gene. The CDR3 runs to 15 residues.

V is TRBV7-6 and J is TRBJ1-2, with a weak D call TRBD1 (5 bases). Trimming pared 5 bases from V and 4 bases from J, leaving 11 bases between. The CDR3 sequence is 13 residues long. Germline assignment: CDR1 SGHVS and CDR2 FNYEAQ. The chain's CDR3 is CASSNRQTYGYTF. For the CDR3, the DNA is TGTGCCAGCAGCAACCGACAGACCTATGGCTACACCTTC.

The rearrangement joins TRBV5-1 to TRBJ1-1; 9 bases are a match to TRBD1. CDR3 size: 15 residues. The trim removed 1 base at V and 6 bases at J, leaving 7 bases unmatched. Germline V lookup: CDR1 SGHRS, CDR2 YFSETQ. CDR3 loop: CASSLYGQGKAEAFF. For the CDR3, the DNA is TGCGCCAGCAGCTTGTACGGACAGGGGAAAGCTGAAGCTTTCTTT.

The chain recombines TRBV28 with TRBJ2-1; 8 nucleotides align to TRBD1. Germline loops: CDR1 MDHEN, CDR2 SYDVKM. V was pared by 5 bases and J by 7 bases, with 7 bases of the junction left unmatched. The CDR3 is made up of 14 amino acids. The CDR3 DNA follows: TGTGCCAGCAGTGGCAGGGGGCCGGGGAATGAGCAGTTCTTC. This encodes CASSGRGPGNEQFF.

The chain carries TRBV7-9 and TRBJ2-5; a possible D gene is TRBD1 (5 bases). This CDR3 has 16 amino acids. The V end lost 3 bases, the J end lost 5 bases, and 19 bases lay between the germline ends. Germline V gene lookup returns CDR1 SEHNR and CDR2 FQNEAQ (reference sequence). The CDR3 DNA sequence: TGTGCCAGCAGCTTGGGGCAGGGTGAAATTGCGGAGACCCAGTACTTC. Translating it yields CASSLGQGEIAETQYF.

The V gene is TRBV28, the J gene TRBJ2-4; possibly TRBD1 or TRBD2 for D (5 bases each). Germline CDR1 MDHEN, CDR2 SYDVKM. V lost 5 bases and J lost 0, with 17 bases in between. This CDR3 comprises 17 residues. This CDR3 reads CASSPPGRGLAKNIQYF. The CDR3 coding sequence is TGTGCCAGCAGTCCCCCGGGACGAGGACTAGCCAAAAACATTCAGTACTTC.

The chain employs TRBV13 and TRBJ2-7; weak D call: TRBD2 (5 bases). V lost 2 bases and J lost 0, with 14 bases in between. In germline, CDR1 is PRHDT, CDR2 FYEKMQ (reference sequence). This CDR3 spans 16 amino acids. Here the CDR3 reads CASSLFRRTYSYEQYF. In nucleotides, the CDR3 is TGTGCCAGCAGCTTATTTAGGAGGACGTACTCCTACGAGCAGTACTTC.

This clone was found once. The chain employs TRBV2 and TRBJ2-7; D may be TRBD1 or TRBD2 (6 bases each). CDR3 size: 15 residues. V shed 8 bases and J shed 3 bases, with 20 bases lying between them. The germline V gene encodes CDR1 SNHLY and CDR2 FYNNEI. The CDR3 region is CASGGGPPSYYEQYF. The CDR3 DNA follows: TGTGCCAGCGGAGGGGGGCCCCCTTCCTACTACGAGCAGTACTTC.

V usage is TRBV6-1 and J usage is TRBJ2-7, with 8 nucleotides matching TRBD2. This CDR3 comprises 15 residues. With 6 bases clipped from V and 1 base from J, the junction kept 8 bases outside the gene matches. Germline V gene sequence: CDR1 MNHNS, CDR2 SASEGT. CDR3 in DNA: TGTGCCAGCAGGGTAAGCGGGAGTGCGTCCTACGAGCAGTACTTC. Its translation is CASRVSGSASYEQYF.